The sample holds a few counts of the clone carrying this T cell receptor (beta chain). What it recognizes is unknown. V lost 6 bases and J lost 4; bases outside the gene matches: 9. CDR3 length: 15 residues. This sample is part of a study of post-analysis software for immune sequencing data. Overall study findings and caveats: Patients used several TRBV segments, including TRBV5-6, TRBV5-1 and TRBV20-1, more often than controls.

Included in the TCR beta cDNA libraries were unique molecular identifiers. TCRdb called the PCR reads again in MiXCR, with one record for every CDR3 protein. The table lists about half a million distinct CDR3 sequences, around 40% of them singletons. The chain is built from TRBV12-3 or TRBV12-4 and TRBJ2-3; TRBD1 matches 8 bases. The sequence came from a girl aged 10 to 17 with multiple sclerosis. Sequencing was carried out using blood. The DNA of the CDR3 is TGTGCCAGCAGCCCCGGGACAGGTTATCCAGATACGCAGTATTTT. Amino acid sequence: CASSPGTGYPDTQYF.